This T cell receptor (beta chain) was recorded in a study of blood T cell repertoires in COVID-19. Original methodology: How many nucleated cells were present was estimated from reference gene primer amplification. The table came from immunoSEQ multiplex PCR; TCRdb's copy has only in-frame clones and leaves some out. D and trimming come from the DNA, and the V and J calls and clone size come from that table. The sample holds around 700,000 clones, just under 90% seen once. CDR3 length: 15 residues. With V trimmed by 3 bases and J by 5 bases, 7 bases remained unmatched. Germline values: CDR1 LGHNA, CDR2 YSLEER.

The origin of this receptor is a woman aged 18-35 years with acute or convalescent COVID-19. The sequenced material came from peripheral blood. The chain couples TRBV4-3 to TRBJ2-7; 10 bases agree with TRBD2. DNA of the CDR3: TGCGCCAGCAGCCAGGAACGACTAGCGGGCAACGAGCAGTACTTC. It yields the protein CASSQERLAGNEQYF.